Included here is one T cell receptor (beta chain) sequence, with context. What antigen it recognizes has not been identified. No per-base quality is available; no much larger clone lies one base away. The immunoSEQ Assay, a bias-controlled multiplex PCR, was used to amplify TCRbeta CDR3 regions from genomic DNA. As for how the authors treated the data: The number of nucleated cells in each sample was estimated by amplification of reference gene primers within the assay. To quantify the absolute abundance of each unique TCRbeta CDR3 rearrangement, sequence reads were collapsed and filtered. For each sample, productive Simpson clonality was calculated by taking the square root of Simpson's diversity index across productive rearrangements. TCRdb provides this immuneACCESS table in a form limited to in-frame rearrangements. Some clones are lacking; in checked studies, under half of them reflect an unresolved V gene, and why the rest are absent is not known. That table supplies the V and J calls and clone size; D and trimming were determined from the DNA. The sample includes around 150,000 clones, with about 83% observed a single time. The top ten clones comprise 5% to 6% of the sample.

Collaborating institutions collected whole blood in K2EDTA tubes following their own protocols. For TCRbeta analysis, collaborators shipped samples as frozen whole blood, isolated PBMCs, or DNA extracted from either of those sample types. This specimen comes from a study of blood T cell repertoires in COVID-19 (dated by TCRdb to 2019 to 2021). Describing the broader study: Collaborator samples came from the United States, Italy and Spain and covered acute and convalescent phases of COVID-19. The prospective study material was composed of cDNA or gDNA derived from T cells, B-cell-depleted T cells, or PBMCs. The dataset comprised deeply sampled blood TCRbeta repertoires from subjects exposed to, actively infected with, or recovered from COVID-19. A freely available public database, intended as a resource for researchers studying the immune response to SARS-CoV-2, is where the repertoires were released. The samples were drawn from the first 160 participants of the ongoing ImmuneRACE study and from over a thousand subjects provided by 6 global collaborators. Sample metadata almost always included a de-identified subject ID, COVID-19 status, age in years and sex. Where HLA class I and class II types were available, the types were taken from metadata supplied by the sample provider, not from assay-based typing.

Overall study results and their limits: How much clinical and demographic metadata was included differed by source and by participant, and the metadata was provided uncurated.

From the germline V gene (reference sequence), CDR1 is MNHEY and CDR2 is SMNVEV. The CDR3 measures 16 amino acids from cysteine to phenylalanine. Only the CDR3 DNA stays, 48 bases, in frame from base 1. Clipping removes 10 bases from V and 4 bases from J, with 19 as the unmatched junction base count. This TCR was recovered from a human donor in a cohort sampled during active COVID-19. Sample: peripheral blood. This chain is built from TRBV27 and TRBJ2-7; the central 7 bases match TRBD1. The CDR3 protein: CAKGINGTVVVYEQYF. DNA sequence: TGTGCCAAAGGAATTAACGGGACAGTCGTTGTTTACGAGCAGTACTTC.